This TCR beta chain originates from a study of Ad26.COV2.S vaccination and SARS-CoV-2 variants. Data came from immunoSEQ multiplex PCR; TCRdb stores just in-frame clones and leaves some out. This table holds just over 350,000 clones, around 83% found once. Treatment given: 19 received Ad26.COV2.S at low or high dose, single or two shots; 5 received placebo; per-sample allocation not given. Material that was analyzed had been drawn on day 63 after the first vaccine or placebo injection. CDR1 is SGHDT, CDR2 YYEEEE, per germline. J was trimmed by 6 bases and V by 1 base; bases with no gene match: 8. The CDR3 spans 16 residues.

This specimen was peripheral blood, taken in a trial of Ad26.COV2.S vaccine versus placebo. The V call is TRBV5-6, the J call TRBJ2-2; 8 bases match TRBD2. This clonotype was obtained from a person aged 18-60 years who received the Ad26.COV2.S COVID-19 vaccine or a placebo. CDR3 region: CASSLRARGGSGELFF. CDR3 coding DNA: TGTGCCAGCAGCTTGCGGGCCCGGGGGGGATCCGGGGAGCTGTTTTTT.